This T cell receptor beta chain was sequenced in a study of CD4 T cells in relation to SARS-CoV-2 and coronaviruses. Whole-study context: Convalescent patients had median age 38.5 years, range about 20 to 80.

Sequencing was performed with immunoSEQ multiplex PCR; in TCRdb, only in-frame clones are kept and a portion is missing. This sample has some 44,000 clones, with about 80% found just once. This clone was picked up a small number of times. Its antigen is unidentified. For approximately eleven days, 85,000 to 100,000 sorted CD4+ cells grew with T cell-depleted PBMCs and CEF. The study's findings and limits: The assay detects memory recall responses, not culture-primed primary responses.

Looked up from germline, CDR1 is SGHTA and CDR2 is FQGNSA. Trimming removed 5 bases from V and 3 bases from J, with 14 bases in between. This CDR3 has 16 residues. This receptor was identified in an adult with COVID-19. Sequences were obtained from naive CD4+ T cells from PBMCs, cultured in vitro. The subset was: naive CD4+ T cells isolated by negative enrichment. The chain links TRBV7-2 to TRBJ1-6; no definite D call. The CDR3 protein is CASSPAGGFYNSPLHF. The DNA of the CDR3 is TGTGCCAGCAGCCCCGCGGGCGGTTTCTATAATTCACCCCTCCACTTT.